This TCR beta chain appears in the sequencing data of a study of T cells in Graves' hyperthyroidism and ophthalmopathy. Background on the study: Upon initial diagnosis and before any treatment, peripheral blood was collected.

The study excluded patients with uncontrolled infection, other autoimmune disease, pregnancy or lactation. Study outcomes and limitations: By a 13 V-J model, ophthalmopathy was set apart from stable hyperthyroidism. Most clonotypes that expanded in the thyroid above 0.001 also showed up in blood.

In its sample, this clonotype was seen many times. No antigen is known for it. TCR beta CDR3 sequences were amplified from RNA transcripts. First-round RT-PCR of the TCR CDR3 relied on the HTBI primer set. TCRdb re-analysed the multiplex PCR reads in MiXCR, keeping a single row per CDR3 protein. The sample lists tens of thousands of distinct CDR3 sequences; about 50% were seen once. The TCR originated in a woman aged 45 to 65 with Graves' hyperthyroidism that later progressed to Graves' ophthalmopathy. The sequenced sample consisted of blood.

CDR3 coding DNA: TGTGCCAGCAGCCCTATGGCCCTAGCGGGAGGCACAGATACGCAGTATTTT. This gives the protein CASSPMALAGGTDTQYF. The V gene is TRBV7-3, the J gene TRBJ2-3, with 10 positions matching TRBD2. Germline V gene data show CDR1 as SGHTA and CDR2 as FQGTGA. Trimming removed 5 bases from V and 1 base from J; junction bases left unmatched: 9. The CDR3 totals 17 residues.